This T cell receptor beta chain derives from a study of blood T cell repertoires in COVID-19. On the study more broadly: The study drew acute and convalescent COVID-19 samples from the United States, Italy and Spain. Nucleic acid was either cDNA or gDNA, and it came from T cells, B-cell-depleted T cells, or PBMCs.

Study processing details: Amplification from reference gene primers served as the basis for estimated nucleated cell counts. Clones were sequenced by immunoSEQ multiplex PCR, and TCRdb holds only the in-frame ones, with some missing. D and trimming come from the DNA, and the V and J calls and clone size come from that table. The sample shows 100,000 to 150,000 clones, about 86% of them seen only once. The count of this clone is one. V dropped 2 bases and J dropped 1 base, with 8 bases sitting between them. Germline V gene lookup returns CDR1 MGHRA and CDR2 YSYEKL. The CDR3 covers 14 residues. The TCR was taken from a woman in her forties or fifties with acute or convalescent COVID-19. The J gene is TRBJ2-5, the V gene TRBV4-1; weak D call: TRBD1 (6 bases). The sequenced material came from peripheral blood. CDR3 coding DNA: TGCGCCAGCAGCCAATACAGGGCCCAAGAGACCCAGTACTTC. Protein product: CASSQYRAQETQYF.